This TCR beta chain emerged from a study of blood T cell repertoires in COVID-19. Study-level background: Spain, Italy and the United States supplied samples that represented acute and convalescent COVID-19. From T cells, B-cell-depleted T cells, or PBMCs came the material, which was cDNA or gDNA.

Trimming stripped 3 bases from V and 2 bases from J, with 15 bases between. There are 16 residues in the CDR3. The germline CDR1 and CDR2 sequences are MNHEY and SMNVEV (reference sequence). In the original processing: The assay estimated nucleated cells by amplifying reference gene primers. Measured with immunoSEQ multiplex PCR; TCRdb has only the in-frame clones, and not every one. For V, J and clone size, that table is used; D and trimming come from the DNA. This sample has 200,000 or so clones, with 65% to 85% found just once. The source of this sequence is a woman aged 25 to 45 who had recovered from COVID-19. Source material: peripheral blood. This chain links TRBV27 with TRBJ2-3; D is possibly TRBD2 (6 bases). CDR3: CASSFTGAGFTDTQYF. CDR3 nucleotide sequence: TGTGCCAGCAGTTTTACCGGAGCGGGTTTCACAGATACGCAGTATTTT.